The 8 T cell receptor beta chains below were found in one sample sequenced in a study of identical twins (dated by TCRdb to 2016 to 2017). The library was obtained by 5' RACE. The sequencer listed for this sample is Illumina HiSeq 2000. The public reads were reanalyzed by TCRdb: fastp trimming at Q25, MiXCR alignment, in-frame beta chains only. CDR3 protein sequences are deduplicated, and each keeps its most common genes and DNA. The sample yields 240,000 or so distinct CDR3 sequences; around 7% were counted once. Clones ranked in the top ten supply 3% to 4% of the sample. This same sample was also taken into another study, of yellow fever vaccine responses in identical twins.

The sample consisted of memory (CD45RO+) T cells sorted from blood. The cell subset or site label, as the study defines it: CD45RO+ enriched T cells. The receptors here all came from a woman between 18 and 29 years old in good health.

CDR3 DNA: TGCAGTGCTGTCAGAAGCCTGAGGGGGGATGAGCAGTTCTTC. Translation: CSAVRSLRGDEQFF. The chain carries TRBV20-1 and TRBJ2-1; the D call may be TRBD1 or TRBD2 (6 bases each). Germline V CDR1 and CDR2: DFQATT, SNEGSKA (reference sequence). The V end was cut by 5 bases, the J end by 8 bases, with 19 bases between. This CDR3 spans 14 amino acids.

The gene calls are TRBV21-1 and TRBJ2-7; the table names TRBD1, a call not compared with the DNA. TRBV21-1 is termed a pseudogene. The CDR3 runs 18 residues. CDR3 nucleotide sequence: TGTGCCAGCAGCAAACGGGACAGGGACCTAAGGGGTCTTTACGAGCAGTACTTC. Protein sequence: CASSKRDRDLRGLYEQYF.

In its sample, this clonotype was seen many times. The chain carries TRBV7-8 and TRBJ1-1; D might be TRBD1 (5 bases). The CDR3 runs 15 residues. CDR1 SGHVS and CDR2 FQNEAQ come from the germline V gene. The V end was cut by 3 bases, the J end by 5 bases, with 16 bases between. The CDR3 bases are TGTGCCAGCAGCTTGGATCAGGGCGTATTAACTGAAGCTTTCTTT. It specifies CASSLDQGVLTEAFF.

In this sample, this clonotype turned up many times. This chain connects TRBV29-1 to TRBJ2-7; D is ambiguous. V was pared by 2 bases and J by 0 bases, with 8 bases between. The CDR3 is 13 amino acids. Germline CDR1 SQVTM, CDR2 ANQGSEA. As DNA, the CDR3 is TGCAGCGTTGAAATGCAGGCCTCCTACGAGCAGTACTTC. It encodes CSVEMQASYEQYF.

This clonotype was seen only a few times. In DNA form, the CDR3 reads TGCAGTGCTATCCCGGGGGTACTCCAAGAGACCCAGTACTTC. Translating gives CSAIPGVLQETQYF. The J gene is TRBJ2-5, the V gene TRBV20-1, with TRBD2 as a possible D gene (6 bases). Trimming took 4 bases from V and 1 from J, leaving 13 bases between them. CDR1 DFQATT and CDR2 SNEGSKA come from the germline V gene (reference sequence). The CDR3 has 14 amino acids.

The V and J genes are TRBV28 and TRBJ1-2; a possible D gene is TRBD1 (5 bases). Trimming shortened V by 4 bases and J by 2 bases, and 14 bases separated the two germline ends. The CDR3 consists of 15 residues. Germline CDR1 MDHEN, CDR2 SYDVKM. This chain's CDR3 is CASSSGTAGNYGYTF. DNA for the CDR3: TGTGCCAGCAGTTCCGGGACGGCGGGCAACTATGGCTACACCTTC.

In this sample, this clonotype turned up a few times. The V gene is TRBV20-1, the J gene TRBJ1-1; D remains ambiguous. Germline-derived CDR1 and CDR2 are DFQATT and SNEGSKA (reference sequence). The CDR3 contains 14 residues. Trimming cost V 1 base and J 0 bases, with 9 bases left between them. CDR3 DNA: TGCAGTGCTAGAGGGAGGACCATGAACACTGAAGCTTTCTTT. This gives the protein CSARGRTMNTEAFF.

This clonotype has only a few counts. The genes are TRBV5-1 and TRBJ1-1; no clear D. This CDR3 region has 14 residues. The V gene's germline CDR1 is SGHRS and CDR2 YFSETQ. Between the trimmed V and J ends, which lost 5 bases and 3 bases, there was a span of 14 bases. Here the CDR3 reads CASSPERGHTEAFF. The CDR3 DNA is TGCGCCAGCAGTCCTGAGCGAGGGCACACTGAAGCTTTCTTT.